The next 2 T cell receptor beta chains were all read from a single sample in a study of CD8 T cells in ankylosing spondylitis. TCRdb re-derived calls from the 5' RACE reads in MiXCR, one entry per CDR3 protein. This sample has some 25,000 distinct CDR3 sequences, with 2% to 3% found just once. The specimen sequenced was blood, either unsorted or a sorted T cell fraction (not recorded which). The receptors were sampled from a female donor with ankylosing spondylitis or in good health (not recorded which).

This clonotype was detected ten times or more. The genes are TRBV9 and TRBJ2-2; D is unresolved. V was trimmed by 5 bases and J by 3 bases, leaving 11 bases between them. Germline V gene sequence: CDR1 SGDLS, CDR2 YYNGEE. The CDR3 extends over 14 amino acids. In DNA form, the CDR3 reads TGTGCCAGCAGTGCCCTATCAGACACCGGGGAGCTGTTTTTT. It yields the protein CASSALSDTGELFF.

Sample share makes this clonotype medium-sized (0.01 to 0.1%). This sequence joins TRBV9 and TRBJ1-3, with D unresolved. Trimming took off 1 base at V and 0 bases at J, with 11 bases between the two ends. This CDR3 has 16 amino acids. CDR1 and CDR2 from the germline V gene are SGDLS and YYNGEE. The CDR3 DNA reads as TGTGCCAGCAGCGTATACGACCGTAGCTCTGGAAACACCATATATTTT. Its protein product is CASSVYDRSSGNTIYF.